This TCR beta chain was sequenced for a study of vaccination effects on CD4 cells after COVID-19. Points from the study as a whole: Vaccine-induced clones in healthy vaccinees cross-reacted with common cold coronaviruses in only 1 of 255 cases. Late in the post-vaccination period, infection-induced and vaccine-induced clones underwent marked clonal contraction.

Viral peptide pools were used in the ViraFEST assay to expand antigen-specific CD4+ T cells, and sequencing came afterward. Investigators separated out CD4+ T cells once around nine days of culture had passed. In the vaccine recipients, nucleocapsid antibodies were negative and there was no prior SARS-CoV-2 infection. With 8.5 to 10 ug/ml peptides and about 9.5 IU/ml IL-2, a few million PBMC per well were cultured. At days 3 and 7, half of the medium was exchanged for IL-2 medium. Some clones are missing from TCRdb's copy, which holds only in-frame ones; the method was immunoSEQ multiplex PCR. The data contain tens of thousands of clones, 78% of them singletons. This clone was recorded a few times. Its antigen is unidentified. The germline V gene encodes CDR1 KGHDR and CDR2 SFDVKD. CDR3 length: 16 residues. Unmatched junction bases numbered 3, after V lost 3 bases and J lost 0 bases.

This chain connects TRBV24-1 to TRBJ2-1, with TRBD1 identical over 8 bases. The sample in question was CD4+ T cells from PBMCs cultured with SARS-CoV-2 spike peptides, obtained before COVID-19 vaccination. This sequence originates from a human donor who received a COVID-19 vaccine. This chain's CDR3 is CATSDLTGGSYNEQFF. The CDR3 DNA reads TGTGCCACCAGTGATCTAACAGGGGGCTCCTACAATGAGCAGTTCTTC.